The sequence of this TCR beta chain was determined in a study of CD8 T cells in ankylosing spondylitis. A single record per CDR3 protein comes from TCRdb applying MiXCR to the 5' RACE reads. This repertoire shows some 200,000 distinct CDR3 sequences, 9.5% to 15% found once; its top ten account for 16%. Sample: blood, either unsorted or a sorted T cell fraction (not recorded which). This TCR derives from a male donor with ankylosing spondylitis or in good health (not recorded which).

CDR3 sequence: CASSQGGDATSGYLGLYEQYF. The CDR3 DNA is TGCGCCAGCAGCCAGGGGGGGGACGCGACTAGCGGCTACTTAGGGCTCTACGAGCAGTACTTC. The V call is TRBV4-1, the J call TRBJ2-7; 9 positions agree with TRBD2. This CDR3 comprises 21 residues. CDR1 is MGHRA, CDR2 YSYEKL, per germline. V lost 3 bases, J lost 3 bases, and 24 bases stayed unmatched.